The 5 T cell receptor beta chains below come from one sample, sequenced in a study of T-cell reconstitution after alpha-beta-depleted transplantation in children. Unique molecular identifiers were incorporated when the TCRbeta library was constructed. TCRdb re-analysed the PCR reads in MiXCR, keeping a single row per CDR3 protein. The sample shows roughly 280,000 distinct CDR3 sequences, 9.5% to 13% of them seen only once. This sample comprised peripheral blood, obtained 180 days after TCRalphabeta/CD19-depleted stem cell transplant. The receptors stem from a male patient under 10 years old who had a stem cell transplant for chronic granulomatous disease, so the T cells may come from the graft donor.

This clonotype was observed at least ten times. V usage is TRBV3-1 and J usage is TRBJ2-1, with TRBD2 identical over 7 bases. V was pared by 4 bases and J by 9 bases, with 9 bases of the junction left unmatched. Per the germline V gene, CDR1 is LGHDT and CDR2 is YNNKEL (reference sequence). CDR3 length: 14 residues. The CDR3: CASSPRGRESEQFF. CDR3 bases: TGTGCCAGCAGCCCGAGAGGGCGGGAGAGTGAGCAGTTCTTC.

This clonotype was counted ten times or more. CDR3 in amino acids: CATSRVGNGELFF. The CDR3 nucleotides are TGTGCCACCAGCAGAGTCGGGAACGGGGAGCTGTTTTTT. The chain is built from TRBV15 and TRBJ2-2, with D possibly being TRBD2 (5 bases). Germline CDR1 reads LNHNV; CDR2 reads YYDKDF (reference sequence). The V and J ends lost 1 base and 7 bases respectively, with 7 bases between them. The length of the CDR3 is 13 residues.

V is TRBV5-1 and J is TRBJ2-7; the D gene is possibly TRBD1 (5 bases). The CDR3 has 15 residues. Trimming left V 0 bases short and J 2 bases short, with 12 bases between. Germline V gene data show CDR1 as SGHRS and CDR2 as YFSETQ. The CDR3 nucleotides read TGCGCCAGCAGCTTGGTTATGGGGCAAACCTACGAGCAGTACTTC. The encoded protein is CASSLVMGQTYEQYF.

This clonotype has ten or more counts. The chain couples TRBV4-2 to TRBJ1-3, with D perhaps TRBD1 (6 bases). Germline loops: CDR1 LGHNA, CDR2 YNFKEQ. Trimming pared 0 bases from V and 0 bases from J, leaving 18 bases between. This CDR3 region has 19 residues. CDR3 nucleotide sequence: TGTGCCAGCAGCCAAGATTGGGGGGGCAGCGTCAGCTCTGGAAACACCATATATTTT. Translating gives CASSQDWGGSVSSGNTIYF.

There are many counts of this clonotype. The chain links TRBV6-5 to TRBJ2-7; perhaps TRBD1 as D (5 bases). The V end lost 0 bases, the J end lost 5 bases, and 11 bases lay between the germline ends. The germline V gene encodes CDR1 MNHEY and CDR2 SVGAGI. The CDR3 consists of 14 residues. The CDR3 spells CASSYSTWGDEQYF. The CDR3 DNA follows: TGTGCCAGCAGTTACTCAACGTGGGGCGACGAGCAGTACTTC.